These T cell receptor beta chains were read from a single sample in a study of CD8+CD57+ T cells in acquired aplastic anemia. TCRdb processed the reads anew with MiXCR; each CDR3 protein has one entry. This sample yields more than 150,000 distinct CDR3 sequences, of which around 50% are seen a single time; 13% belongs to the top ten. Sequenced material: sorted CD4+, CD8+, or CD8+CD57+ T cells (not recorded which) from PBMCs. The receptors originated from a human donor with aplastic anemia. The CDR3 runs from the conserved cysteine through the conserved F or W. A D gene is named only where the DNA matches it firmly. Only part of the rows carry a size: once, few, many, or a class if the clone is expanded.

v_gene,d_gene,j_gene,abundance,CDR3aa,CDR3nt
TRBV24-1,.,TRBJ1-1,many,CATSDLSFSYTEAFF,TGTGCCACCAGTGATCTCTCCTTTTCGTACACTGAAGCTTTCTTT
TRBV6-6,TRBD1,TRBJ2-6,many,CASSLGQGSGANVLTF,TGTGCCAGCAGCCTGGGACAGGGTTCTGGGGCCAACGTCCTGACTTTC
TRBV29-1,.,TRBJ1-1,medium-sized,CSVVVGTEAFF,TGCAGCGTTGTGGTGGGCACTGAAGCTTTCTTT
TRBV7-2,TRBD2,TRBJ2-2,.,CASSLDSSGGRLFF,TGTGCCAGCAGCTTAGACAGTAGCGGGGGTCGGCTGTTTTTT
TRBV2,.,TRBJ2-5,.,CAIRGGVEETQYF,TGTGCCATCAGGGGGGGAGTGGAGGAGACCCAGTACTTC
TRBV5-8,.,TRBJ1-5,many,CASSLSSTSGNQPQHF,TGTGCCAGCAGCTTGTCCAGCACTAGCGGCAATCAGCCCCAGCATTTT
TRBV29-1,.,TRBJ2-7,.,CSVKLGESYEQYF,TGCAGCGTAAAACTCGGGGAATCGTACGAGCAGTACTTC
TRBV5-1,TRBD1,TRBJ2-1,many,CASSLDPGGNEQFF,TGCGCCAGCAGCTTGGATCCAGGGGGAAATGAGCAGTTCTTC
TRBV2,.,TRBJ2-7,many,CASRDAGQWNLYEQYF,TGTGCCAGCAGGGACGCGGGACAGTGGAATCTCTACGAGCAGTACTTC
TRBV7-6,TRBD1,TRBJ2-1,few,CASSPGQASNEQFF,TGTGCTAGCAGTCCAGGACAGGCCTCCAATGAGCAGTTCTTC
TRBV6-5,TRBD1,TRBJ2-3,few,CASSYLLPETGPRDTQYF,TGTGCCAGCAGTTACTTACTCCCGGAGACAGGGCCCCGGGATACGCAGTATTTT
TRBV12-3/TRBV12-4,.,TRBJ1-6,many,CASSSRTENSPLHF,TGTGCCAGCAGCTCCCGTACAGAAAATTCACCCCTCCACTTT
TRBV7-3,TRBD1,TRBJ2-1,.,CARGLTGDEQFF,TGTGCCAGGGGCCTAACAGGGGATGAGCAGTTCTTC
TRBV11-2,TRBD2,TRBJ2-3,few,CASSLEGASGGATDTQYF,TGTGCCAGCAGCTTAGAAGGGGCTAGCGGGGGTGCCACAGATACGCAGTATTTT
TRBV20-1,.,TRBJ2-7,few,CSARESYEQYF,TGCAGTGCTAGAGAGTCCTACGAGCAGTACTTC
TRBV11-1,.,TRBJ2-3,few,CASSSTGWGAISTDTQYF,TGTGCCAGCAGCTCTACAGGTTGGGGAGCTATATCCACAGATACGCAGTATTTT
TRBV15,.,TRBJ1-4,.,CATRGGPATNEKLFF,TGTGCCACCAGAGGGGGGCCAGCAACTAATGAAAAACTGTTTTTT
TRBV9,.,TRBJ2-1,few,CASSVAEYNEQFF,TGTGCCAGCAGCGTAGCTGAGTACAATGAGCAGTTCTTC
TRBV6-1,.,TRBJ1-2,few,CASSPLRGGSDYGYTF,TGTGCCAGCAGCCCCCTCCGCGGGGGCTCAGACTATGGCTACACCTTC
TRBV10-3,TRBD1,TRBJ1-2,.,CAIPRTGAYGYTF,TGTGCCATCCCGAGGACAGGGGCCTATGGCTACACCTTC
TRBV7-6,.,TRBJ1-5,many,CASQGGSNQPQHF,TGTGCCAGCCAGGGAGGCAGCAATCAGCCCCAGCATTTT
TRBV7-9,.,TRBJ1-1,many,CASSPSGGRMNTEAFF,TGTGCCAGCAGCCCGTCGGGGGGCAGAATGAACACTGAAGCTTTCTTT
TRBV25-1,.,TRBJ2-3,once,CASSGPGSTDTQYF,TGTGCCAGCAGCGGGCCAGGGAGCACAGATACGCAGTATTTT
TRBV7-9,TRBD1,TRBJ2-7,few,CASSRDDRVYEQYF,TGTGCCAGCAGCCGGGATGACAGGGTCTACGAGCAGTACTTC